Listed here are 20 T cell receptor beta chains from one sample, sequenced in a study of control samples from healthy donors and cancer patients. Generated by immunoSEQ multiplex PCR, the TCRdb table keeps only in-frame clones and is missing some. The sample gives roughly 10,000 clones, roughly 90% of which show up once; 20% to 25% is in the top ten. Source material: PBMCs. The source is a man between 60 and 75 years old with colorectal cancer.

To note about this clone: One end of the junction fails to match germline, which may point to a read error. V gene TRBV9 combines with J gene TRBJ2-5; 10 bases line up with TRBD2. Germline V gene lookup returns CDR1 SGDLS and CDR2 YYNGEE. The CDR3 runs 16 residues. The chain's CDR3 is CASSVGQRGGQESQYF. The CDR3, as DNA: TGTGCCAGCAGCGTAGGACAGCGGGGGGGACAAGAGAGCCAGTACTTC.

The CDR3 DNA reads TGTGCCAGCGCCCCTTTCGGACAGAGCTACTATGGCTACACCTTC. It is translated as CASAPFGQSYYGYTF. J is TRBJ1-2 and V is TRBV28; maybe TRBD1 (6 bases). The germline V and J ends were trimmed by 8 bases and 3 bases, with 19 bases remaining between them. CDR3 length: 15 amino acids. In germline, CDR1 is MDHEN, CDR2 SYDVKM.

J is TRBJ1-5 and V is TRBV28; 7 bases are shared with TRBD1. J was trimmed by 2 bases and V by 8 bases; bases with no gene match: 9. The CDR3 is 15 residues long. The germline V gene encodes CDR1 MDHEN and CDR2 SYDVKM. The chain's CDR3 is CASPPSGGGNQPQHF. The CDR3 DNA reads TGTGCCAGCCCTCCATCAGGGGGGGGCAATCAGCCCCAGCATTTT.

J is TRBJ2-3 and V is TRBV28, with unresolved D. With 7 bases removed from V and 0 bases from J, the gap between germline ends came to 8 bases. The CDR3 has 13 amino acids. Germline values: CDR1 MDHEN, CDR2 SYDVKM. The CDR3 bases are TGTGCCAGCACCAGGACCAGCACAGATACGCAGTATTTT. It specifies CASTRTSTDTQYF.

The chain recombines TRBV7-2 with TRBJ1-3; 9 positions agree with TRBD1. CDR1 SGHTA and CDR2 FQGNSA come from the germline V gene. The CDR3 is made up of 17 amino acids. Trimming removed 5 bases from V and 0 bases from J; junction bases left unmatched: 8. In DNA form, the CDR3 reads TGTGCCAGCAGCCAAACCGGGACAGGGTTCTCTGGAAACACCATATATTTT. The encoded protein is CASSQTGTGFSGNTIYF.

This chain uses TRBV28 with TRBJ1-5; possibly TRBD1 for D (5 bases). Germline values: CDR1 MDHEN, CDR2 SYDVKM. V dropped 8 bases and J dropped 11 bases, with 22 bases sitting between them. The CDR3 contains 14 residues. The CDR3 spells CASGTTHAVPSQHF. The CDR3 coding sequence is TGTGCCAGCGGGACTACCCACGCGGTTCCGTCCCAGCATTTT.

The chain has TRBV7-8 and TRBJ1-6; 8 bases agree with TRBD1. The V gene's germline CDR1 is SGHVS and CDR2 FQNEAQ. This CDR3 contains 14 residues. V lost 5 bases and J lost 9; bases outside the gene matches: 6. Here the CDR3 reads CASSPDRGRSPLHF. The DNA of the CDR3 is TGTGCCAGCAGCCCCGACAGGGGACGTTCACCCCTCCACTTT.

V is TRBV4-2 and J is TRBJ1-5; D is possibly TRBD1 (6 bases). CDR3 length: 17 residues. CDR1 and CDR2 (germline): LGHNA, YNFKEQ. V was pared by 0 bases and J by 6 bases, with 18 bases between. The CDR3 loop reads CASSQDVQGFFGQPQHF. Written as DNA, the CDR3 is TGTGCCAGCAGCCAAGATGTACAGGGCTTTTTTGGTCAGCCCCAGCATTTT.

This clone was seen only once. The chain carries TRBV7-2 and TRBJ2-7, with unresolved D. This CDR3 is built from 13 residues. Germline CDR1 is SGHTA and CDR2 is FQGNSA. Between the trimmed V and J ends, which lost 1 base and 6 bases, there was a span of 10 bases. This CDR3 reads CASSLEGGREQYF. The CDR3 DNA sequence: TGTGCCAGCAGCTTAGAGGGCGGCCGCGAGCAGTACTTC. Complete variable domain (other parts from reference TRBV7-2 and TRBJ2-7): GAGVSQSPSNKVTEKGKDVELRCDPISGHTALYWYRQSLGQGLEFLIYFQGNSAPDKSGLPSDRFSAERTGGSVSTLTIQRTQQEDSAVYLCASSLEGGREQYFGPGTRLTVT.

The chain uses TRBV5-1 and TRBJ2-3; D call uncertain. V was trimmed by 6 bases and J by 2 bases, leaving 13 bases between them. The CDR3 extends over 14 amino acids. Germline values: CDR1 SGHRS, CDR2 YFSETQ. The CDR3 loop is CASTWSLFTDTQYF. The CDR3 DNA is TGCGCCAGCACCTGGTCCCTTTTCACAGATACGCAGTATTTT.

V and J are TRBV27 and TRBJ2-3; D unresolved. Germline loops: CDR1 MNHEY, CDR2 SMNVEV (reference sequence). The CDR3 runs 14 residues. V lost 3 bases to trimming and J lost 0 bases, with 7 bases between them. Here the CDR3 reads CASSLADSTDTQYF. CDR3 bases: TGTGCCAGCAGTTTGGCAGATAGCACAGATACGCAGTATTTT.

In this sample, this clone turned up once. The rearrangement links TRBV2 to TRBJ2-5, with 9 bases matching TRBD1. The CDR3 extends over 15 amino acids. V was pared by 10 bases and J by 4 bases, with 13 bases of the junction left unmatched. Per germline, CDR1 SNHLY and CDR2 FYNNEI. DNA of the CDR3: TGTGCCATACAGGGGGCTGCCTCGGGGGCAGAGACCCAGTACTTC. Its protein product is CAIQGAASGAETQYF. The full variable domain, completed using reference TRBV2 and TRBJ2-5, is EPEVTQTPSHQVTQMGQEVILRCVPISNHLYFYWYRQILGQKVEFLVSFYNNEISEKSEIFDDQFSVERPDGSNFTLKIRSTKLEDSAMYFCAIQGAASGAETQYFGPGTRLLVL.

This chain uses TRBV4-3 with TRBJ1-1, with D hard to call. This CDR3 region has 13 residues. Germline CDR1 LGHNA, CDR2 YSLEER. The V gene lost 4 bases and the J gene lost 5 bases, with 11 bases spanning the gap. Written as DNA, the CDR3 is TGCGCCAGCAGCCTTGGTGCGGGAACTGAAGCTTTCTTT. Translation gives CASSLGAGTEAFF.

The chain employs TRBV24-1 and TRBJ1-2; 7 nucleotides line up with TRBD1. The CDR3 covers 13 residues. Germline CDR1 reads KGHDR; CDR2 reads SFDVKD. V was clipped by 11 bases and J by 0 bases; unmatched bases: 5. The DNA for the CDR3 is TGTGCCATTCGACAGGGAGCTAACTATGGCTACACCTTC. Amino acid sequence: CAIRQGANYGYTF.

The chain recombines TRBV6-5 with TRBJ1-6; D gene ambiguous. This CDR3 is 16 amino acids long. Germline V gene lookup returns CDR1 MNHEY and CDR2 SVGAGI. Trimming removed 4 bases at V and 4 bases at J, with 14 bases between. CDR3 in DNA: TGTGCCAGCAGTTCCCCCGGAAGCCTATATAATTCACCCCTCCACTTT. Translated, it gives CASSSPGSLYNSPLHF.

This clone was found once. The CDR3 region is CASSFSGAYQETQYF. CDR3 nucleotide sequence: TGTGCCAGCAGCTTTAGTGGTGCTTACCAAGAGACCCAGTACTTC. The genes are TRBV11-2 and TRBJ2-5; D unresolved. The CDR3 loop spans 15 amino acids. V shed 3 bases and J shed 0 bases, with 11 bases lying between them. Germline V gene data show CDR1 as SGHAT and CDR2 as FQNNGV.

V gene TRBV3-1 (or the pseudogene TRBV3-2) combines with J gene TRBJ1-2; tentative D call: TRBD1 (5 bases). CDR3 length equals 14 residues. Per the germline V gene, CDR1 is LGHDT and CDR2 is YNNKEL (reference sequence). Between the trimmed V and J ends, which lost 4 bases and 5 bases, there was a span of 14 bases. CDR3 residues: CASSRSQGPYGYTF. The CDR3 region has the DNA TGTGCCAGCAGCCGAAGTCAGGGACCGTATGGCTACACCTTC.

The chain uses TRBV30 and TRBJ2-7; TRBD2 might be the D (6 bases). Germline CDR1 GTSNPN, CDR2 SVGIG (reference sequence). The CDR3 is 16 residues long. The V gene lost 5 bases and the J gene lost 0 bases, with 20 bases spanning the gap. The CDR3 is CAWAPGGWQPSYEQYF. In nucleotides, the CDR3 is TGTGCCTGGGCTCCCGGGGGTTGGCAGCCCTCCTACGAGCAGTACTTC.

The rearrangement joins TRBV11-1 to TRBJ1-1; tentatively, D is TRBD1 (5 bases). The CDR3 totals 14 residues. V dropped 3 bases and J dropped 1 base, with 9 bases sitting between them. CDR1 SGHAT and CDR2 FQDESV come from the germline V gene (reference sequence). CDR3: CASSFSGGNTEAFF. DNA for the CDR3: TGTGCCAGCAGCTTTTCTGGGGGGAACACTGAAGCTTTCTTT.

The V and J genes are TRBV4-3 and TRBJ2-5, with no clear D. The CDR3 covers 13 residues. The germline CDR1 and CDR2 sequences are LGHNA and YSLEER. The V and J ends lost 2 bases and 5 bases respectively, with 9 bases between them. The CDR3 DNA follows: TGCGCCAGCAGCCAACTAACGGGTGAGACCCAGTACTTC. The encoded protein is CASSQLTGETQYF.